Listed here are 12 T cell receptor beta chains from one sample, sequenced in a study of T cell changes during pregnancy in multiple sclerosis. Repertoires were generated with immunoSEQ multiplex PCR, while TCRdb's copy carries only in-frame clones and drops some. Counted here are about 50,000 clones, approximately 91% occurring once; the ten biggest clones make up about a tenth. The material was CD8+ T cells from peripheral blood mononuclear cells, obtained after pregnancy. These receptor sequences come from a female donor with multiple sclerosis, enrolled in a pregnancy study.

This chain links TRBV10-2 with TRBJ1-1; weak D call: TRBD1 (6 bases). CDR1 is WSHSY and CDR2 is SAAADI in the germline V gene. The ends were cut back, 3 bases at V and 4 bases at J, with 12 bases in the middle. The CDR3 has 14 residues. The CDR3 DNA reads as TGCGCCAGCAGTGACCAGGGGTGGGGCACTGAAGCTTTCTTT. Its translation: CASSDQGWGTEAFF.

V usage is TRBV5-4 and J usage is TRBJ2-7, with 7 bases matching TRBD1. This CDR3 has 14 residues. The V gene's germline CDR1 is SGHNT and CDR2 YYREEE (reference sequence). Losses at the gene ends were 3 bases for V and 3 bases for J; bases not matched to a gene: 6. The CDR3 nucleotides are TGTGCCAGCAGCTCATGGGCAGGGGGCTACGAGCAGTACTTC. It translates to CASSSWAGGYEQYF.

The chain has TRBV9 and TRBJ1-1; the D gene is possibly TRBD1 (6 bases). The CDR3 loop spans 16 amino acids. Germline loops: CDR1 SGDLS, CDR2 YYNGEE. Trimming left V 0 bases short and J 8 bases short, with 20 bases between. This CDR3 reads CASSVDSRTAVNEAFF. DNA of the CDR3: TGTGCCAGCAGCGTAGATTCCCGGACAGCAGTCAACGAAGCTTTCTTT. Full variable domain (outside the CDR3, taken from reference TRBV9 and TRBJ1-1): DSGVTQTPKHLITATGQRVTLRCSPRSGDLSVYWYQQSLDQGLQFLIQYYNGEERAKGNILERFSAQQFPDLHSELNLSSLELGDSALYFCASSVDSRTAVNEAFFGQGTRLTVV.

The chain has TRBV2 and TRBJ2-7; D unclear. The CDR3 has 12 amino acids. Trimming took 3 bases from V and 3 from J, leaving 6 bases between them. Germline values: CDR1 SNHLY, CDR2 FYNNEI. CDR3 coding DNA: TGTGCCAGCAGTGATGAGGACTACGAGCAGTACTTC. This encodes CASSDEDYEQYF.

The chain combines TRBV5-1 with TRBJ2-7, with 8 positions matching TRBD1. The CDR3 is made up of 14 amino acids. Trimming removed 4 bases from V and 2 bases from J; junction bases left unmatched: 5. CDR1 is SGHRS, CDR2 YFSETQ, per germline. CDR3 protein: CASSGGTGAYEQYF. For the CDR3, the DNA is TGCGCCAGCAGCGGCGGGACAGGCGCCTACGAGCAGTACTTC.

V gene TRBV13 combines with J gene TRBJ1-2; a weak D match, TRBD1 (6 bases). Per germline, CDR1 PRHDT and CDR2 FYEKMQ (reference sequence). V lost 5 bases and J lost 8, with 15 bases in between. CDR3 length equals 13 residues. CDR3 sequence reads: CASSTRGPEGYTF. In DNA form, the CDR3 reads TGTGCCAGCAGCACGCGGGGGCCTGAGGGCTACACCTTC.

The CDR3 DNA sequence: TGTGCCAGCAACCCCCTTACCGACCAACCAGGGGAGCCCCAGCATTTT. It translates to CASNPLTDQPGEPQHF. This sequence joins TRBV6-6 and TRBJ1-5, with D possibly TRBD1 on 6 matching bases. Trimming shortened V by 7 bases and J by 8 bases, and 24 bases separated the two germline ends. CDR3 length: 16 residues. Germline assignment: CDR1 MNHNY and CDR2 SVGAGI (reference sequence).

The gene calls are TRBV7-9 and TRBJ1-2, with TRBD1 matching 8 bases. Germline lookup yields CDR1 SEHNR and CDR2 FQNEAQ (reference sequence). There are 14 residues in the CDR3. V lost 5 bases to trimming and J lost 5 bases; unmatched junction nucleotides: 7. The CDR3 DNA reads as TGTGCCAGCAGCGCGGGGACAGGCCTATATGGCTACACCTTC. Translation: CASSAGTGLYGYTF.

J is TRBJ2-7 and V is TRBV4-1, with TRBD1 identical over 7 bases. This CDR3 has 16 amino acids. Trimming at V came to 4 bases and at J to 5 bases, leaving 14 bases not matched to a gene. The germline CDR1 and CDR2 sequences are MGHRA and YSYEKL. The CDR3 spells CASSRQQQTGNHEQYF. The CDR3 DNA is TGCGCCAGCAGCCGTCAACAGCAGACAGGGAACCACGAGCAGTACTTC.

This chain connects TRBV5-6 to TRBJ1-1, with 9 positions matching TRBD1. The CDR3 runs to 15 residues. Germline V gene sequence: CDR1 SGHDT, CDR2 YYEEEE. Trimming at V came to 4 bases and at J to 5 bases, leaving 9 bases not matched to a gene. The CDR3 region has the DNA TGTGCCAGCAGCCCGGACGGGACAGGGATAACTGAAGCTTTCTTT. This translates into CASSPDGTGITEAFF.

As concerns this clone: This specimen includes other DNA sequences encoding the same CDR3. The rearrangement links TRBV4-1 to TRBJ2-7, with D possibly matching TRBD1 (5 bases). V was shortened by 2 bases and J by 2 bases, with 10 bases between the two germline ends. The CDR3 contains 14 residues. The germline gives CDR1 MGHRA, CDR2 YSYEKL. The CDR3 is CASSQPDRAYEQYF. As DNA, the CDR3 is TGCGCCAGCAGCCAACCCGACAGAGCCTACGAGCAGTACTTC.

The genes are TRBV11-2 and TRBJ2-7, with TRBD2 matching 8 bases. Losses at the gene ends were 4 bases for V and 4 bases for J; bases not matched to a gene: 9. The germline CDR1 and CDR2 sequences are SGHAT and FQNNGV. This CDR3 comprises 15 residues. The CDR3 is CASSYSGGARYEQYF. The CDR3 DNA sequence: TGTGCCAGCAGCTACTCGGGGGGGGCTAGGTACGAGCAGTACTTC. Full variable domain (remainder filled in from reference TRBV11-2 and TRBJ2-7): EAGVAQSPRYKIIEKRQSVAFWCNPISGHATLYWYQQILGQGPKLLIQFQNNGVVDDSQLPKDRFSAERLKGVDSTLKIQPAKLEDSAVYLCASSYSGGARYEQYFGPGTRLTVT.